A selection of T cell receptor beta chains follows, all from one sample in a study of beta chain features in type 1 diabetes. Sequenced by immunoSEQ multiplex PCR; TCRdb stores in-frame clones only, minus some. The repertoire includes around 690,000 clones, roughly an eighth of them detected once, and more than 0.1% sits in the top ten. Sequencing input: naive CD4+ T cells from blood. All receptors derive from a man aged 30 to 45 with type 1 diabetes. Both conserved end residues are part of each CDR3. D genes are given only for firm matches. A row's size may be missing; if present it is once, few, many or a size class.

cdr3_length: 19
clone_size: NA
j_call: TRBJ1-5
v_call: TRBV15
d_call: NA
cdr3_aa: CATSRDRRANLNSNQPQHF
cdr3_nt: TGTGCCACCAGCAGAGATCGGCGGGCAAATCTTAATAGCAATCAGCCCCAGCATTTT

cdr3_length: 15
clone_size: NA
j_call: TRBJ1-2
v_call: TRBV7-2
d_call: NA
cdr3_aa: CASSLVEQPSYGYTF
cdr3_nt: TGTGCCAGCAGCTTAGTGGAGCAGCCCAGCTATGGCTACACCTTC

cdr3_length: 18
clone_size: few
j_call: TRBJ2-3
v_call: TRBV29-1
d_call: NA
cdr3_aa: CSVEDWPAGGQDTDTQYF
cdr3_nt: TGCAGCGTTGAAGATTGGCCAGCGGGGGGACAGGACACAGACACGCAGTATTTT

cdr3_length: 14
clone_size: NA
j_call: TRBJ1-2
v_call: TRBV6-4
d_call: NA
cdr3_aa: CASSEGATAYGYTF
cdr3_nt: TGTGCCAGCAGTGAGGGGGCAACCGCCTATGGCTACACCTTC

cdr3_length: 15
clone_size: many
j_call: TRBJ2-3
v_call: TRBV10-3
d_call: TRBD1
cdr3_aa: CAISSTGGRSDTQYF
cdr3_nt: TGTGCCATCAGCTCGACAGGGGGTAGGTCAGATACGCAGTATTTT

cdr3_length: 17
clone_size: NA
j_call: TRBJ1-3
v_call: TRBV7-9
d_call: NA
cdr3_aa: CASSSAGGGTSGNTIYF
cdr3_nt: TGTGCCAGCAGCTCCGCGGGCGGAGGAACCTCTGGAAACACCATATATTTT

cdr3_length: 15
clone_size: NA
j_call: TRBJ2-3
v_call: TRBV9
d_call: NA
cdr3_aa: CASSVERGYTDTQYF
cdr3_nt: TGTGCCAGCAGCGTAGAGAGGGGGTACACAGATACGCAGTATTTT

cdr3_length: 14
clone_size: few
j_call: TRBJ2-7
v_call: TRBV2
d_call: TRBD1
cdr3_aa: CASSGNRGRYEQYF
cdr3_nt: TGTGCCAGCAGTGGAAACAGGGGACGCTACGAGCAGTACTTC

cdr3_length: 11
clone_size: few
j_call: TRBJ2-7
v_call: TRBV6-5
d_call: TRBD2
cdr3_aa: CASKGGYEQYF
cdr3_nt: TGTGCCAGCAAGGGAGGGTACGAGCAGTACTTC

cdr3_length: 13
clone_size: NA
j_call: TRBJ1-2
v_call: TRBV7-9
d_call: NA
cdr3_aa: CASSDRVDYGYTF
cdr3_nt: TGTGCCAGCAGCGATCGCGTGGACTATGGCTACACCTTC

cdr3_length: 14
clone_size: NA
j_call: TRBJ1-3
v_call: TRBV9
d_call: NA
cdr3_aa: CASSVEQAGNTIYF
cdr3_nt: TGTGCCAGCAGCGTAGAACAGGCAGGAAACACCATATATTTT

cdr3_length: 13
clone_size: few
j_call: TRBJ2-5
v_call: TRBV29-1
d_call: NA
cdr3_aa: CSVEERARETQYF
cdr3_nt: TGCAGCGTTGAAGAAAGGGCTAGGGAGACCCAGTACTTC

cdr3_length: 16
clone_size: NA
j_call: TRBJ1-6
v_call: TRBV2
d_call: NA
cdr3_aa: CASSEAGSSYNSPLHF
cdr3_nt: TGTGCCAGCAGTGAAGCGGGAAGCTCCTATAATTCACCCCTCCACTTT

cdr3_length: 14
clone_size: few
j_call: TRBJ1-6
v_call: TRBV7-2
d_call: TRBD1
cdr3_aa: CASSLETGVSPLHF
cdr3_nt: TGTGCCAGCAGCTTAGAGACAGGGGTCTCACCCCTCCACTTT

cdr3_length: 13
clone_size: few
j_call: TRBJ1-1
v_call: TRBV25-1
d_call: NA
cdr3_aa: CASRATGNTEAFF
cdr3_nt: TGTGCCAGCAGAGCCACAGGGAACACTGAAGCTTTCTTT

cdr3_length: 13
clone_size: few
j_call: TRBJ2-7
v_call: TRBV28
d_call: TRBD1
cdr3_aa: CASSSGQGYEQYF
cdr3_nt: TGTGCCAGCAGTTCCGGACAGGGCTACGAGCAGTACTTC

cdr3_length: 11
clone_size: NA
j_call: TRBJ1-2
v_call: TRBV29-1
d_call: NA
cdr3_aa: CSVEINYGYTF
cdr3_nt: TGCAGCGTTGAGATTAACTATGGCTACACCTTC

cdr3_length: 18
clone_size: NA
j_call: TRBJ1-4
v_call: TRBV4-3
d_call: TRBD1
cdr3_aa: CASRENRDRGGQNEKLFF
cdr3_nt: TGCGCCAGCAGGGAGAATCGGGACAGGGGAGGTCAGAATGAAAAACTGTTTTTT

cdr3_length: 16
clone_size: few
j_call: TRBJ1-2
v_call: TRBV7-9
d_call: NA
cdr3_aa: CASIEGQGTTNYGYTF
cdr3_nt: TGTGCCAGCATCGAAGGTCAGGGGACTACTAACTATGGCTACACCTTC

cdr3_length: 15
clone_size: NA
j_call: TRBJ2-2
v_call: TRBV5-4
d_call: NA
cdr3_aa: CASSYGDTEPGELFF
cdr3_nt: TGTGCCAGCAGTTACGGGGACACAGAACCCGGGGAGCTGTTTTTT

cdr3_length: 16
clone_size: few
j_call: TRBJ1-3
v_call: TRBV14
d_call: NA
cdr3_aa: CASSHRPGASVGTIYF
cdr3_nt: TGTGCCAGCAGCCACCGCCCGGGAGCGTCAGTCGGCACCATATATTTT

cdr3_length: 15
clone_size: few
j_call: TRBJ2-2
v_call: TRBV7-2
d_call: TRBD2
cdr3_aa: CASSLEAGSSGELFF
cdr3_nt: TGTGCCAGCAGCTTAGAAGCGGGGTCGTCCGGGGAGCTGTTTTTT

cdr3_length: 13
clone_size: few
j_call: TRBJ2-5
v_call: TRBV9
d_call: TRBD1
cdr3_aa: CASSGTGVETQYF
cdr3_nt: TGTGCCAGCAGCGGAACAGGGGTAGAGACCCAGTACTTC

cdr3_length: 15
clone_size: NA
j_call: TRBJ2-5
v_call: TRBV6-1
d_call: TRBD1
cdr3_aa: CASSEAPGQGGTQYF
cdr3_nt: TGTGCCAGCAGTGAAGCGCCCGGACAGGGTGGGACCCAGTACTTC

cdr3_length: 13
clone_size: few
j_call: TRBJ1-6
v_call: TRBV30
d_call: NA
cdr3_aa: CAWSEVYNSPLHF
cdr3_nt: TGTGCCTGGAGTGAAGTGTATAATTCACCCCTCCACTTT

cdr3_length: 18
clone_size: few
j_call: TRBJ2-3
v_call: TRBV7-3
d_call: TRBD1
cdr3_aa: CASSLTLGDSLHTDTQYF
cdr3_nt: TGTGCCAGCAGCTTAACGTTAGGGGACAGCCTACACACAGATACGCAGTATTTT

cdr3_length: 16
clone_size: few
j_call: TRBJ2-7
v_call: TRBV4-2
d_call: TRBD2
cdr3_aa: CASSEQSGTTAYEQYF
cdr3_nt: TGTGCCAGCAGCGAACAGAGCGGGACTACGGCCTACGAGCAGTACTTC

cdr3_length: 11
clone_size: NA
j_call: TRBJ1-1
v_call: TRBV2
d_call: NA
cdr3_aa: CAAKEMTEAFF
cdr3_nt: TGTGCCGCCAAGGAGATGACTGAAGCTTTCTTT

cdr3_length: 14
clone_size: few
j_call: TRBJ2-2
v_call: TRBV7-9
d_call: NA
cdr3_aa: CASSWDSSTGELFF
cdr3_nt: TGTGCCAGCAGCTGGGATTCCTCAACCGGGGAGCTGTTTTTT

cdr3_length: 12
clone_size: NA
j_call: TRBJ1-5
v_call: TRBV10-2
d_call: NA
cdr3_aa: CASSESSQPQHF
cdr3_nt: TGCGCCAGCAGTGAGAGCTCTCAGCCCCAGCATTTT

cdr3_length: 15
clone_size: NA
j_call: TRBJ2-3
v_call: TRBV7-3
d_call: NA
cdr3_aa: CASSLVGPSTDTQYF
cdr3_nt: TGTGCCAGCAGCTTAGTGGGCCCAAGCACAGATACGCAGTATTTT

cdr3_length: 16
clone_size: NA
j_call: TRBJ2-1
v_call: TRBV7-9
d_call: TRBD2
cdr3_aa: CASSSRTSGDGNEQFF
cdr3_nt: TGTGCCAGCAGCTCTCGGACTAGCGGGGACGGCAATGAGCAGTTCTTC

cdr3_length: 12
clone_size: few
j_call: TRBJ1-4
v_call: TRBV19
d_call: NA
cdr3_aa: CASSERLEKLFF
cdr3_nt: TGTGCCAGTAGTGAGCGGCTCGAAAAACTGTTTTTT

cdr3_length: 14
clone_size: few
j_call: TRBJ1-3
v_call: TRBV27
d_call: TRBD1
cdr3_aa: CASMTGGSGNTIYF
cdr3_nt: TGTGCCAGCATGACAGGGGGCTCTGGAAACACCATATATTTT

cdr3_length: 12
clone_size: NA
j_call: TRBJ2-7
v_call: TRBV6-1
d_call: NA
cdr3_aa: CASSPDRYEQYF
cdr3_nt: TGTGCCAGCAGCCCAGATAGGTACGAGCAGTACTTC

cdr3_length: 18
clone_size: NA
j_call: TRBJ1-4
v_call: TRBV4-2
d_call: NA
cdr3_aa: CASSQGNLGGLPNEKLFF
cdr3_nt: TGTGCCAGCAGCCAAGGAAATCTTGGGGGGCTCCCTAATGAAAAACTGTTTTTT

cdr3_length: 12
clone_size: NA
j_call: TRBJ2-2
v_call: TRBV7-9
d_call: NA
cdr3_aa: CASSLGAGELFF
cdr3_nt: TGTGCCAGCAGCTTAGGGGCCGGGGAGCTGTTTTTT

cdr3_length: 15
clone_size: NA
j_call: TRBJ2-5
v_call: TRBV6-6
d_call: TRBD2
cdr3_aa: CASSYRSGGQETQYF
cdr3_nt: TGTGCCAGCAGTTACCGAAGCGGGGGGCAAGAGACCCAGTACTTC

cdr3_length: 15
clone_size: NA
j_call: TRBJ2-7
v_call: TRBV29-1
d_call: TRBD1
cdr3_aa: CSVAPGQGGSYEQYF
cdr3_nt: TGCAGCGTTGCCCCGGGACAGGGGGGCTCCTACGAGCAGTACTTC

cdr3_length: 15
clone_size: NA
j_call: TRBJ1-2
v_call: TRBV4-1
d_call: NA
cdr3_aa: CASSQGGARNYGYTF
cdr3_nt: TGCGCCAGCAGCCAAGGGGGGGCCCGAAACTATGGCTACACCTTC

cdr3_length: 17
clone_size: few
j_call: TRBJ2-1
v_call: TRBV28
d_call: NA
cdr3_aa: CASSPPPGGSNPNEQFF
cdr3_nt: TGTGCCAGCAGTCCGCCCCCTGGAGGGTCTAACCCCAATGAGCAGTTCTTC

cdr3_length: 10
clone_size: NA
j_call: TRBJ1-1
v_call: TRBV20-1
d_call: NA
cdr3_aa: CSVHNTEAFF
cdr3_nt: TGCAGTGTACACAACACTGAAGCTTTCTTT